The 12 T cell receptor beta chains given below trace back to one sample, sequenced in a study of human T cells and chemical hapten exposure. Sample time point: patch test 1, 2 weeks after DPC sensitization. The treatment is: therapeutic diphenylcyclopropenone sensitization with weekly scalp DPC. One entry per CDR3 protein results from TCRdb running MiXCR on the RACE reads. The data show around 71,000 distinct CDR3 sequences, around 9.8% seen once. The specimen was whole blood, collected in connection with sensitization to the hapten diphenylcyclopropenone (DPC). The source is a woman in her thirties or forties with alopecia areata. Some clones in this sample may be carry-over from other donors' samples.

This chain uses TRBV20-1 with TRBJ2-1; TRBD1 might be the D (6 bases). Trimming shortened V by 0 bases and J by 8 bases, and 17 bases separated the two germline ends. Germline V gives CDR1 DFQATT, CDR2 SNEGSKA (reference sequence). The CDR3 sequence is 15 residues long. CDR3 sequence reads: CSARDLWQGSDEQFF. The CDR3 DNA sequence: TGCAGTGCTAGAGATTTGTGGCAGGGGAGTGATGAGCAGTTCTTC.

This clonotype was observed a few times. The rearrangement joins TRBV5-8 to TRBJ2-2; D is undetermined. Germline CDR1 reads SGHTS; CDR2 reads YDEGEE. Trimming removed 3 bases from V and 7 bases from J, with 10 bases in between. This CDR3 is built from 13 residues. Here the CDR3 reads CASSSGRVGELFF. Here the CDR3 DNA reads TGTGCCAGCAGCTCGGGTAGGGTCGGGGAGCTGTTTTTT. The whole variable domain, filled in from reference TRBV5-8 and TRBJ2-2, reads EAGVTQSPTHLIKTRGQQATLRCSPISGHTSVYWYQQALGLGLQFLLWYDEGEERNRGNFPPRFSGRQFPNYSSELNVNALELEDSALYLCASSSGRVGELFFGEGSRLTVL.

This clonotype was counted a few times. V is TRBV7-3 and J is TRBJ2-3; 12 bases agree with TRBD2. Losses at the gene ends were 2 bases for V and 2 bases for J; bases not matched to a gene: 8. There are 18 residues in the CDR3. Germline CDR1 is SGHTA and CDR2 is FQGTGA. DNA for the CDR3: TGTGCCAGCAGCTTAGGACTAGCGGGGATGTCCTACACAGATACGCAGTATTTT. This gives the protein CASSLGLAGMSYTDTQYF.

The chain carries TRBV2 and TRBJ2-1; D is perhaps TRBD2 (6 bases). This CDR3 has 11 amino acids. The germline gives CDR1 SNHLY, CDR2 FYNNEI. V lost 10 bases to trimming and J lost 6 bases, with 10 bases between them. The CDR3 loop reads CATFGGNEQFF. CDR3 DNA: TGTGCCACGTTCGGGGGCAATGAGCAGTTCTTC.

This clonotype has a count of ten or more. The chain has TRBV7-9 and TRBJ1-1; 7 bases align to TRBD1. Germline V gives CDR1 SEHNR, CDR2 FQNEAQ (reference sequence). This CDR3 spans 14 amino acids. V was pared by 7 bases and J by 4 bases, with 9 bases of the junction left unmatched. The CDR3 region is CASIPTQGITEAFF. CDR3 in DNA: TGTGCCAGCATCCCAACACAGGGGATCACTGAAGCTTTCTTT.

CDR3 bases: TGTGCCAGCAGACAGGGGGCTGGAAACACCATATATTTT. Encoded protein: CASRQGAGNTIYF. V usage is TRBV5-6 and J usage is TRBJ1-3; 8 bases align to TRBD1. The V gene's germline CDR1 is SGHDT and CDR2 YYEEEE. Trimming at V came to 5 bases and at J to 2 bases, leaving 0 bases not matched to a gene. The CDR3 is 13 residues long.

This clonotype showed up just a few times. The V gene is TRBV6-4, the J gene TRBJ2-3; 12 bases fit TRBD1. V was clipped by 3 bases and J by 12 bases; unmatched bases: 4. The CDR3 consists of 13 residues. Germline-derived CDR1 and CDR2 are MRHNA and SNTAGT. This CDR3 is CASSEGQGASQYF. The DNA of the CDR3 is TGTGCCAGCAGTGAGGGACAGGGGGCTTCACAGTATTTT.

A note on this clonotype: This may come from a read error, since a much larger clone is one base off. The CDR3 ends on some other residue instead of the conserved phenylalanine or tryptophan, so this is likely a read error. The rearrangement uses TRBV12-3 or TRBV12-4 and TRBJ1-3; the D gene is possibly TRBD1 (6 bases). Trimming stripped 3 bases from V and 0 bases from J, with 12 bases between. CDR3 size: 16 residues. CDR3 amino acids: CASSFIVGASGNTIYL. In nucleotides, the CDR3 is TGTGCCAGCAGTTTTATCGTGGGGGCCTCTGGAAACACCATATATCTT.

This clonotype was picked up a small number of times. This chain joins TRBV6-5 and TRBJ2-5; tentatively, D is TRBD1 (6 bases). The length of the CDR3 is 13 residues. CDR1 MNHEY and CDR2 SVGAGI come from the germline V gene. V was cut by 5 bases and J by 7 bases, with 14 bases left in between. The CDR3 is CASSTGQSRTQYF. CDR3 nucleotides: TGTGCCAGCAGTACCGGACAGTCCAGGACCCAGTACTTC.

This clonotype was found many times. The chain carries TRBV20-1 and TRBJ2-4; 12 bases agree with TRBD2. There are 17 residues in the CDR3. The germline gives CDR1 DFQATT, CDR2 SNEGSKA (reference sequence). V shed 3 bases, J shed 7 bases, and the junction held 13 bases outside the gene matches. In DNA form, the CDR3 reads TGCAGTGCTAGTAAGACTAGCGGGGGAGGTTTTGGGAACATTCAGTACTTC. Amino acids: CSASKTSGGGFGNIQYF.

This clonotype was counted a few times. The V gene is TRBV5-6, the J gene TRBJ2-3, with D uncertain. The germline V gene has CDR1 SGHDT and CDR2 YYEEEE. The germline V and J ends were trimmed by 4 bases and 5 bases, with 20 bases remaining between them. This CDR3 is built from 16 residues. The CDR3 sequence is CASSVDYGQVEDTQYF. The CDR3 DNA reads as TGTGCCAGCAGCGTAGATTATGGGCAAGTGGAAGATACGCAGTATTTT.

The sample holds many counts of this clonotype. The chain uses TRBV10-1 and TRBJ2-7; 13 bases line up with TRBD2. Looked up from germline, CDR1 is WNHNN and CDR2 is SYGVQD (reference sequence). The V segment lost 4 bases and the J segment 5 bases; nucleotides outside the gene matches: 2. CDR3 length: 14 residues. Here the CDR3 DNA reads TGCGCCAGCAGTGCCGGGACTAGCGGGAACGAGCAGTACTTC. Amino acids: CASSAGTSGNEQYF.